This is a list of T cell receptor beta chains from one sample in a study of blood T cell repertoires in COVID-19. Clones were read by immunoSEQ multiplex PCR, and TCRdb kept only the in-frame ones, dropping some. The sample has hundreds of thousands of clones, around nine tenths seen once; the top ten hold roughly 3.3%. Source material: peripheral blood. The receptors here all came from a woman between 18 and 29 years old who had recovered from COVID-19. The CDR3 runs from the conserved cysteine through the conserved F or W. D genes are given only for firm matches. A row's size may be missing; if present it is once, few, many or a size class.

clone size,D gene,J gene,V gene,CDR3 protein,CDR3 DNA
once,NA,TRBJ1-5,TRBV10-1,CASSEYGFRPQHF,TGCGCCAGCAGTGAGTACGGTTTTCGGCCCCAGCATTTT
NA,TRBD1,TRBJ1-1,TRBV5-1,CASSLFSGGGWNTEAFF,TGCGCCAGCAGCTTGTTTTCAGGGGGCGGCTGGAACACTGAAGCTTTCTTT
once,TRBD2,TRBJ2-1,TRBV5-1,CASSLGAGEGYNEQFF,TGCGCCAGCAGCTTGGGGGCGGGAGAGGGCTACAATGAGCAGTTCTTC
NA,TRBD1,TRBJ1-1,TRBV6-2/TRBV6-3,CASSYSTGQGLGNTEAFF,TGTGCCAGCAGTTACTCGACGGGACAGGGCCTGGGGAACACTGAAGCTTTCTTT
few,NA,TRBJ1-2,TRBV3-1/TRBV3-2,CASRTSYGYTF,TGTGCCAGCAGAACATCCTATGGCTACACCTTC
NA,TRBD1,TRBJ1-5,TRBV7-8,CASSPGTGGTNQPQHF,TGTGCCAGCAGCCCTGGGACAGGGGGGACCAATCAGCCCCAGCATTTT
NA,TRBD1,TRBJ2-2,TRBV5-6,CASSFGTANTGELFF,TGTGCCAGCAGCTTTGGGACAGCGAACACCGGGGAGCTGTTTTTT
NA,TRBD2,TRBJ2-3,TRBV5-4,CASSFGRGGLDTQYF,TGTGCCAGCAGCTTTGGGCGGGGGGGGTTGGATACGCAGTATTTT
NA,TRBD1,TRBJ1-2,TRBV19,CASSRTGFLRSGGYTF,TGTGCCAGTAGTAGGACAGGGTTTCTACGTTCGGGTGGCTACACCTTC
NA,TRBD1,TRBJ2-1,TRBV5-1,CASSPTGGSYNEQFF,TGCGCCAGCAGCCCGACAGGGGGGTCCTACAATGAGCAGTTCTTC
NA,TRBD1,TRBJ1-1,TRBV19,CASSIVPGGKDTEAFF,TGTGCCAGTAGTATAGTTCCAGGGGGCAAGGACACTGAAGCTTTCTTT
NA,NA,TRBJ1-2,TRBV29-1,CSVVLSGSRRNYGYTF,TGCAGCGTTGTCCTTTCCGGGTCCCGAAGGAATTATGGCTACACCTTC
NA,NA,TRBJ2-1,TRBV29-1,CSVELRDYNEQFF,TGCAGCGTTGAATTGCGGGACTACAATGAGCAGTTCTTC
NA,TRBD1,TRBJ1-4,TRBV28,CASSTRTGANEKLFF,TGTGCCAGCAGTACTAGGACAGGGGCAAATGAAAAACTGTTTTTT
NA,NA,TRBJ1-1,TRBV5-6,CASSLPGMNTEAFF,TGTGCCAGCAGCTTGCCGGGGATGAACACTGAAGCTTTCTTT
NA,NA,TRBJ2-1,TRBV6-5,CASHSGYGGVEQFF,TGTGCCAGTCATTCGGGGTACGGGGGAGTTGAGCAGTTCTTC
NA,TRBD1,TRBJ2-1,TRBV7-9,CASSQGQGRGNEQFF,TGTGCCAGCAGCCAGGGACAGGGAAGGGGGAATGAGCAGTTCTTC
NA,NA,TRBJ1-1,TRBV25-1,CASRALRGTEAFF,TGTGCCAGCAGAGCCTTACGGGGCACTGAAGCTTTCTTT
NA,NA,TRBJ2-5,TRBV20-1,CSIRGKETQYF,TGCAGTATCAGGGGAAAAGAGACCCAGTACTTC
few,NA,TRBJ1-4,TRBV2,CASSEGGVREKLFF,TGTGCCAGCAGTGAAGGGGGCGTGCGTGAAAAACTGTTTTTT
once,NA,TRBJ1-1,TRBV27,CASSLGNTEAFF,TGTGCCAGCAGTCTAGGGAACACTGAAGCTTTCTTT
NA,NA,TRBJ2-3,TRBV3-1/TRBV3-2,CASSQGRAASTDTQYF,TGTGCCAGCAGCCAAGGGAGAGCGGCTAGCACAGATACGCAGTATTTT
NA,TRBD1,TRBJ1-5,TRBV24-1,CATSDGTEFNQPQHF,TGTGCCACCAGTGACGGGACAGAGTTTAATCAGCCCCAGCATTTT
NA,TRBD1,TRBJ1-5,TRBV7-9,CASSSQGAQPQHF,TGTGCCAGCAGCTCACAGGGGGCTCAGCCCCAGCATTTT
NA,TRBD1,TRBJ1-5,TRBV4-1,CASSQTGQGRQPQHF,TGCGCCAGCAGCCAAACCGGACAGGGCCGTCAGCCCCAGCATTTT
NA,NA,TRBJ1-2,TRBV10-3,CAIGGSVSRDSHGLGYTF,TGTGCCATCGGCGGTTCGGTATCAAGAGACAGCCACGGATTGGGCTACACCTTC
NA,NA,TRBJ1-4,TRBV27,CASSLLGSEKLFF,TGTGCCAGCAGTTTACTAGGTTCTGAAAAACTGTTTTTT
NA,TRBD2,TRBJ2-1,TRBV6-2/TRBV6-3,CASSSGRKQFF,TGTGCCAGCAGTAGCGGGAGGAAGCAGTTCTTC
NA,NA,TRBJ1-1,TRBV11-2,CASSLESSSKAFF,TGTGCCAGCAGCTTAGAGAGTAGCTCGAAAGCTTTCTTT
NA,TRBD2,TRBJ2-3,TRBV28,CATNSRASGSTDTQYF,TGTGCCACCAATTCACGGGCTAGCGGGAGCACAGATACGCAGTATTTT
NA,NA,TRBJ1-2,TRBV11-2,CASSWGGDYGYTF,TGTGCCAGCAGCTGGGGGGGTGACTATGGCTACACCTTC
NA,NA,TRBJ1-2,TRBV6-5,CASRNLRYGYTF,TGTGCCAGCAGAAATCTTAGATATGGCTACACCTTC
once,NA,TRBJ2-3,TRBV5-1,CASSLPTVSSTDTQYF,TGCGCCAGCAGCTTGCCGACTGTCAGCAGCACAGATACGCAGTATTTT
NA,TRBD1,TRBJ2-3,TRBV24-1,CATSDKPGQSTDTQYF,TGTGCCACCAGTGATAAACCGGGACAGAGCACAGATACGCAGTATTTT
NA,TRBD2,TRBJ2-5,TRBV11-3,CASSPLAGPQETQYF,TGTGCCAGCAGCCCCCTAGCGGGCCCACAAGAGACCCAGTACTTC
NA,TRBD2,TRBJ2-3,TRBV5-1,CASSLTSGSSLPHTQYF,TGCGCCAGCAGCTTGACTAGCGGGAGTTCCCTGCCTCATACGCAGTATTTT
NA,NA,TRBJ1-4,TRBV19,CASSIESTDEKLFF,TGTGCCAGTAGTATCGAGTCTACTGATGAAAAACTGTTTTTT
NA,TRBD1,TRBJ2-2,TRBV7-8,CASSPGTGVNGELFF,TGTGCCAGCAGCCCTGGGACAGGGGTTAACGGGGAGCTGTTTTTT
few,NA,TRBJ1-2,TRBV19,CASSLDRKYGYTF,TGTGCCAGTAGCCTCGACAGAAAGTATGGCTACACCTTC
NA,TRBD2,TRBJ2-3,TRBV7-8,CASSLLFQTSGSTDTQYF,TGTGCCAGCAGCTTACTATTTCAGACTAGCGGAAGCACAGATACGCAGTATTTT
NA,TRBD1,TRBJ1-2,TRBV5-4,CASSLRQGTDDGYTF,TGTGCCAGCAGCTTACGACAGGGGACGGACGATGGCTACACCTTC
NA,TRBD1,TRBJ1-2,TRBV30,CAWSRGLPEGYTF,TGTGCCTGGAGCAGGGGGCTGCCGGAAGGCTACACCTTC
few,TRBD1,TRBJ1-5,TRBV6-5,CASSFSGTEDQPQHF,TGTGCCAGCAGTTTCTCCGGGACAGAAGATCAGCCCCAGCATTTT
once,NA,TRBJ1-1,TRBV29-1,CSVATRQSMNTEAFF,TGCAGCGTAGCTACCCGACAGAGCATGAACACTGAAGCTTTCTTT
NA,NA,TRBJ1-5,TRBV18,CASSPGSGGTQPQHF,TGTGCCAGCTCACCAGGTTCGGGGGGCACCCAGCCCCAGCATTTT
NA,NA,TRBJ1-3,TRBV7-2,CASSSGQHSGNTIYF,TGTGCCAGCAGTAGTGGACAGCACTCTGGAAACACCATATATTTT
NA,TRBD1,TRBJ1-2,TRBV9,CASSVTGGSYGYTF,TGTGCCAGCAGCGTTACAGGGGGCTCGTATGGCTACACCTTC
NA,NA,TRBJ1-2,TRBV30,CAWSVKGVYGYTF,TGTGCCTGGAGTGTAAAGGGAGTATATGGCTACACCTTC
NA,TRBD2,TRBJ2-3,TRBV6-2/TRBV6-3,CASSSAGGTDTQYF,TGTGCCAGCAGCTCAGCGGGAGGGACAGATACGCAGTATTTT
once,NA,TRBJ2-1,TRBV27,CASSFFPQRMEKVPAGEQFF,TGTGCCAGCAGTTTTTTCCCCCAGAGGATGGAGAAGGTGCCGGCTGGTGAGCAGTTCTTC